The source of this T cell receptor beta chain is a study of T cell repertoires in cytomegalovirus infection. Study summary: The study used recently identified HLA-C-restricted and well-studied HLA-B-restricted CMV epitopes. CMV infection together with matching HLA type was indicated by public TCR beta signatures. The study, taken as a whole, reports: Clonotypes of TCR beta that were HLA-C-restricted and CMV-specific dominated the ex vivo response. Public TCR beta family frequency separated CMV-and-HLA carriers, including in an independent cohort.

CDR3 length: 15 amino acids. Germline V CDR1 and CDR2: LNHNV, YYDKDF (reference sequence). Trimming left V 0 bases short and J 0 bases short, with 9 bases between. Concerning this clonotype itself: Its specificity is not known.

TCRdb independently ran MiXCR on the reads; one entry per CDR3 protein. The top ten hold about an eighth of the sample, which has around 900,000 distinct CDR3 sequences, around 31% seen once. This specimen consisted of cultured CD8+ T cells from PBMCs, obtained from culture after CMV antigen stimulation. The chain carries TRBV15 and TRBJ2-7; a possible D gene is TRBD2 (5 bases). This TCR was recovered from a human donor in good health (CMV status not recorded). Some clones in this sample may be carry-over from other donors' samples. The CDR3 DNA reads TGTGCCACCAGCAGAGATCGAGGGATCTCCTACGAGCAGTACTTC. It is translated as CATSRDRGISYEQYF.